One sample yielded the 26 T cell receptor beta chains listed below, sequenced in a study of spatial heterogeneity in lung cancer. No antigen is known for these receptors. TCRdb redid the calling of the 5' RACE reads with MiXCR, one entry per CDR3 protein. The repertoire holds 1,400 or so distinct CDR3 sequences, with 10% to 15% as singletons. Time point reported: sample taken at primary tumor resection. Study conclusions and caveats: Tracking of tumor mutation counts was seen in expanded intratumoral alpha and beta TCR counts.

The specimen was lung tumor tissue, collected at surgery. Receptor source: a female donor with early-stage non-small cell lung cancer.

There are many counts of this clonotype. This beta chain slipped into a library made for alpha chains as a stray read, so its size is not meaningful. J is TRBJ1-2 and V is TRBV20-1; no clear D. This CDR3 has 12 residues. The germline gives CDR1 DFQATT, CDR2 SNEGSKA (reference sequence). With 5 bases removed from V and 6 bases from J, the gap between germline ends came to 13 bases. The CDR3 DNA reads TGCAGTGCTTTAGTACAGCTTGATGGCTACACCTTC. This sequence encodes CSALVQLDGYTF.

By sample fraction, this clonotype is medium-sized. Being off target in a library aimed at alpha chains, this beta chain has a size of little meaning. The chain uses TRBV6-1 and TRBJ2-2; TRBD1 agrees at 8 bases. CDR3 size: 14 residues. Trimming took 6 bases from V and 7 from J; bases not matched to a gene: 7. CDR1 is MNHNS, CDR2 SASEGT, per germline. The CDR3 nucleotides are TGTGCCAGCAGGATTACAGGGGGGATCGGGGAGCTGTTTTTT. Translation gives CASRITGGIGELFF.

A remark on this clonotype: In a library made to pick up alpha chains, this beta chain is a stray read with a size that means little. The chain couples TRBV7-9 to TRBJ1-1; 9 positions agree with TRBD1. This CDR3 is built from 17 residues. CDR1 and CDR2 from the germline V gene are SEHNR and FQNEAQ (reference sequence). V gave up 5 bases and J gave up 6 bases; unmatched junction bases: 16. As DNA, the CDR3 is TGTGCCAGCAGCCGCATCGGGACAGGGAGACTTTTGGCTGAAGCTTTCTTT. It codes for CASSRIGTGRLLAEAFF.

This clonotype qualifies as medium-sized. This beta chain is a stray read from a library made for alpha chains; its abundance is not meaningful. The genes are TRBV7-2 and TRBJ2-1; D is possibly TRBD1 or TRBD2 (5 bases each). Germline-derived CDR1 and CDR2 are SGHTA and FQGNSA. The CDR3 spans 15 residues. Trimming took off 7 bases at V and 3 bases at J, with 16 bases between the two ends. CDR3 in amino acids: CASTRGDRDYNEQFF. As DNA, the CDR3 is TGTGCCAGCACCCGTGGGGACCGAGACTACAATGAGCAGTTCTTC.

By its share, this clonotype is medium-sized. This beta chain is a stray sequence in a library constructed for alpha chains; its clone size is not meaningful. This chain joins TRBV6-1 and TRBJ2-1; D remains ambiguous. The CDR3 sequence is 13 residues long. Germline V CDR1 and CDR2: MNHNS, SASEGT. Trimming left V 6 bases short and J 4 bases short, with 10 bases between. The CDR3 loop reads CASSVLDYNEQFF. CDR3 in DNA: TGTGCCAGCAGCGTACTGGATTACAATGAGCAGTTCTTC.

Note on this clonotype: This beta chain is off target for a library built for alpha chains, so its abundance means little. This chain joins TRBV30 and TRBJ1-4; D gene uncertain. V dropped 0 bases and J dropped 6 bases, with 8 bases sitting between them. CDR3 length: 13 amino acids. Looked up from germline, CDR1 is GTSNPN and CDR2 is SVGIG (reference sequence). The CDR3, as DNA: TGTGCCTGGAGTGTACTATACGATGAAAAACTGTTTTTT. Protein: CAWSVLYDEKLFF.

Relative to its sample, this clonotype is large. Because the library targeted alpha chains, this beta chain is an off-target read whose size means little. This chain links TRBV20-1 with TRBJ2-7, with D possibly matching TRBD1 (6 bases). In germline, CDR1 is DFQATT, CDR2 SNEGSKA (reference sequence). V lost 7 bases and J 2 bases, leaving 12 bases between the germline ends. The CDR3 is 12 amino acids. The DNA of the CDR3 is TGCAGTGTAGGGGACAATGCCTACGAGCAGTACTTC. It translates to CSVGDNAYEQYF.

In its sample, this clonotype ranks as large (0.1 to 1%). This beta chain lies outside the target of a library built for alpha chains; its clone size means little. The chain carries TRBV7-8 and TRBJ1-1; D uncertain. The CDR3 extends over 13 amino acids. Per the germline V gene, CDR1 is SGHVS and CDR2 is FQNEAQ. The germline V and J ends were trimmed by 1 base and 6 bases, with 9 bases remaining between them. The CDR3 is CASSLGQAPEAFF. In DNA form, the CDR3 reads TGTGCCAGCAGCTTAGGGCAGGCGCCTGAAGCTTTCTTT. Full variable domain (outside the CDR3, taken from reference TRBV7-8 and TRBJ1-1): GAGVSQSPRYKVAKRGQDVALRCDPISGHVSLFWYQQALGQGPEFLTYFQNEAQLDKSGLPSDRFFAERPEGSVSTLKIQRTQQEDSAVYLCASSLGQAPEAFFGQGTRLTVV.

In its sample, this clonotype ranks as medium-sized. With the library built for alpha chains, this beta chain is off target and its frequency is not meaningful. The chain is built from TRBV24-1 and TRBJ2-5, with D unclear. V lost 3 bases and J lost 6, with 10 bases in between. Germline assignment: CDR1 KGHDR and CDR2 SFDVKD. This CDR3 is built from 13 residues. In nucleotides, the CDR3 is TGTGCCACCAGTGATGATACTGCCAAGACCCAGTACTTC. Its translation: CATSDDTAKTQYF.

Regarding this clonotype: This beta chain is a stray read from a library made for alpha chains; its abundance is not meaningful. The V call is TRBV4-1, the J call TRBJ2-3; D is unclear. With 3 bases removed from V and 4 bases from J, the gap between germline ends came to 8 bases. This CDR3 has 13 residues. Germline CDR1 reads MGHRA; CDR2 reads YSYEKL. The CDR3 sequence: CASSQPRPDTQYF. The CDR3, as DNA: TGCGCCAGCAGCCAGCCTCGGCCAGATACGCAGTATTTT.

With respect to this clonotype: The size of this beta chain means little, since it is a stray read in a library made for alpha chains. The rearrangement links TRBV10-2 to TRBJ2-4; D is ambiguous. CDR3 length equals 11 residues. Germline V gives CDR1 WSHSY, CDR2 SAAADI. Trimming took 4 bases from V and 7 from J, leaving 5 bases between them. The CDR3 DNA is TGCGCCAGCAGTGTGGGGAACATTCAGTACTTC. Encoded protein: CASSVGNIQYF.

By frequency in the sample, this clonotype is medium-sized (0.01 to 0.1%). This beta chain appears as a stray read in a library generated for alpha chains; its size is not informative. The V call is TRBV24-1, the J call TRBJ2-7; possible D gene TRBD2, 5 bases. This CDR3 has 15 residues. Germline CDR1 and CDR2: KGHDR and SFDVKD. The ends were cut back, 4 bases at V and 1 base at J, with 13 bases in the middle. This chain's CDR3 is CATSEAGERSYEQYF. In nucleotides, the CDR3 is TGTGCCACCAGTGAGGCCGGGGAGCGGTCCTACGAGCAGTACTTC.

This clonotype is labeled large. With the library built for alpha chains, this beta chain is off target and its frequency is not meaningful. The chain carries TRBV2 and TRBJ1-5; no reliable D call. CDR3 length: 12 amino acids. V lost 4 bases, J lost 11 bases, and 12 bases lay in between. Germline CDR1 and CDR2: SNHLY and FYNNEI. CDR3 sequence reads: CASSGIGGAQHF. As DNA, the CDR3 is TGTGCCAGCAGTGGGATCGGCGGAGCCCAGCATTTT.

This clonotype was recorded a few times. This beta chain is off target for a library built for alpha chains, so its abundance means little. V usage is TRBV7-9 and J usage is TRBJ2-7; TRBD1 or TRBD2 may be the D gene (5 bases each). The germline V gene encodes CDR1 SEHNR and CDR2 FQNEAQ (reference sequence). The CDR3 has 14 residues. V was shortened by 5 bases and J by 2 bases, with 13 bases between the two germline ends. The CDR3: CASSPRDRAYEQYF. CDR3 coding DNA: TGTGCCAGCAGCCCCCGGGACCGAGCCTACGAGCAGTACTTC.

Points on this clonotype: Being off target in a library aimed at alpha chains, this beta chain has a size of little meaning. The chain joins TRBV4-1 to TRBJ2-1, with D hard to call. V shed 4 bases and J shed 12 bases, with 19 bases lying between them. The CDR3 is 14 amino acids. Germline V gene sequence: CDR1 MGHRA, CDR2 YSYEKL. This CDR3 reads CASSLIEVGQAQFF. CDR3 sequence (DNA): TGCGCCAGCAGCCTCATTGAAGTCGGGCAGGCGCAGTTCTTC.

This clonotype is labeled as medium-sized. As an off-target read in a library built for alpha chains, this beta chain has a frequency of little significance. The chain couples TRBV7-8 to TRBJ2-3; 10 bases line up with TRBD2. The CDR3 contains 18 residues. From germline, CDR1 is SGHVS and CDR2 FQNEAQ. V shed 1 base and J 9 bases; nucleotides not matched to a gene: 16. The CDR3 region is CASSLEASGSGRGGTQYF. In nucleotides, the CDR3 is TGTGCCAGCAGCTTAGAAGCTAGCGGGAGCGGGAGGGGAGGAACGCAGTATTTT.

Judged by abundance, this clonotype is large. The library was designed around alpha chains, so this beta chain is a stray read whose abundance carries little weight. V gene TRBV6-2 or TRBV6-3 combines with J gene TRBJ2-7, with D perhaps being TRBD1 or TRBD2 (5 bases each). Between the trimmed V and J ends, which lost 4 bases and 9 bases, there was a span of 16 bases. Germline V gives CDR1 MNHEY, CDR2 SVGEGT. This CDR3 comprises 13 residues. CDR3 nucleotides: TGTGCCAGCAGTTTCTTGGGGACCAGAGGGCAGTACTTC. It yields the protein CASSFLGTRGQYF.

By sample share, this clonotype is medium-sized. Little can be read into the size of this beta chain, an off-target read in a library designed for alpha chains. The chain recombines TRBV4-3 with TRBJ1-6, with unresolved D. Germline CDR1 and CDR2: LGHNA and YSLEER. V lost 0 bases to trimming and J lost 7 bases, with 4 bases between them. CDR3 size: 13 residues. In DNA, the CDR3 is TGCGCCAGCAGCCAAGAGTACAATTCACCCCTCCACTTT. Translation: CASSQEYNSPLHF.

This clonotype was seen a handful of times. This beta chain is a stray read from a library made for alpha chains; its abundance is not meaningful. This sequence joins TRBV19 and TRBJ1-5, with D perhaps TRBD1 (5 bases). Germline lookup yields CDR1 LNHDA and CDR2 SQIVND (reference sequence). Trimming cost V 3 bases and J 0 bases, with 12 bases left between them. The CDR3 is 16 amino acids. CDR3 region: CASSILRGSSNQPQHF. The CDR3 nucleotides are TGTGCCAGTAGTATTCTGAGGGGCTCTAGCAATCAGCCCCAGCATTTT.

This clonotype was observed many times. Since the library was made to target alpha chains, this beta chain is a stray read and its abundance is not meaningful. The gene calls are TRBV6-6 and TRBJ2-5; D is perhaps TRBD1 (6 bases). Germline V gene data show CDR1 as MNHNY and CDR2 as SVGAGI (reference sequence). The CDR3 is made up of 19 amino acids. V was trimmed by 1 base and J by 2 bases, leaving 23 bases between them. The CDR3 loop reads CASSYLLYPGTLLQETQYF. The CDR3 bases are TGTGCCAGCAGTTACTTACTATACCCCGGGACACTTCTTCAAGAGACCCAGTACTTC.

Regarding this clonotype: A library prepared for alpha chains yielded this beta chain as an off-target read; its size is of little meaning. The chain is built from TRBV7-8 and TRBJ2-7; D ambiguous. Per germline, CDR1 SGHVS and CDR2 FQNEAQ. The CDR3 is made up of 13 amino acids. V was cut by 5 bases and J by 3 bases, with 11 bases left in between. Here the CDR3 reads CASSPPAHYEQYF. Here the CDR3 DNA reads TGTGCCAGCAGCCCGCCCGCTCACTACGAGCAGTACTTC.

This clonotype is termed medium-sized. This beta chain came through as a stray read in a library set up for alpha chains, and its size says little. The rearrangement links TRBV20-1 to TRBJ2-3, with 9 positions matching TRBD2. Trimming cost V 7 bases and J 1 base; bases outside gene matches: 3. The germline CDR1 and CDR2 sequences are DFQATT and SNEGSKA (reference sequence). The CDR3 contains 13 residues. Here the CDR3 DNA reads TGCAGTGGGAGGACTAGCGGCACAGATACGCAGTATTTT. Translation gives CSGRTSGTDTQYF.

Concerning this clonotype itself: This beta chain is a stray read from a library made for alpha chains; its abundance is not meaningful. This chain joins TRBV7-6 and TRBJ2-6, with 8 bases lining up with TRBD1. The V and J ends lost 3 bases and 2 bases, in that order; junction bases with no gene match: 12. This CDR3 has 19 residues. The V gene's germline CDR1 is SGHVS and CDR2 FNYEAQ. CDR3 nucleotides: TGTGCCAGCAGCTTTCTTCTTCGGGACAGGTTCGCTGGGGCCAACGTCCTGACTTTC. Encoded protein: CASSFLLRDRFAGANVLTF.

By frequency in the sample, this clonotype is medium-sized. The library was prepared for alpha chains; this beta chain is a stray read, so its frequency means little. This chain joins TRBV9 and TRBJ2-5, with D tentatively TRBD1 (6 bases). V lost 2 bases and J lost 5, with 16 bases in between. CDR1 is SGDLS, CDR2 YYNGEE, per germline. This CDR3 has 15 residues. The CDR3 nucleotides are TGTGCCAGCAGCGTTGGGGGCAGGGTCCGGGAGACCCAGTACTTC. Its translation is CASSVGGRVRETQYF.

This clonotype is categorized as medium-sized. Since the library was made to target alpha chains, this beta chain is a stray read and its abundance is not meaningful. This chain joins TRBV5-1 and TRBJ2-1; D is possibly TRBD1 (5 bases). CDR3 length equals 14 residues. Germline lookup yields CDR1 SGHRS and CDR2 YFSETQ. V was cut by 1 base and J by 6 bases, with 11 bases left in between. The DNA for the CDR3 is TGCGCCAGCAGCTTGAATCAGGGTAGCAATGAGCAGTTCTTC. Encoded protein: CASSLNQGSNEQFF. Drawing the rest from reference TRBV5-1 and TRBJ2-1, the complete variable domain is KAGVTQTPRYLIKTRGQQVTLSCSPISGHRSVSWYQQTPGQGLQFLFEYFSETQRNKGNFPGRFSGRQFSNSRSEMNVSTLELGDSALYLCASSLNQGSNEQFFGPGTRLTVL.

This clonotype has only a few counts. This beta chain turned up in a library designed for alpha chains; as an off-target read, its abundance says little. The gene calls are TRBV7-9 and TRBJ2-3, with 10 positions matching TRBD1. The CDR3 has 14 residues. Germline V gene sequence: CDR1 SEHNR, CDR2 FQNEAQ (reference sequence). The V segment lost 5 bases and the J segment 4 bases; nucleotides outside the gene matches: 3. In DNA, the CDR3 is TGTGCCAGCAGCACGACAGGGGGCCCAGATACGCAGTATTTT. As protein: CASSTTGGPDTQYF.